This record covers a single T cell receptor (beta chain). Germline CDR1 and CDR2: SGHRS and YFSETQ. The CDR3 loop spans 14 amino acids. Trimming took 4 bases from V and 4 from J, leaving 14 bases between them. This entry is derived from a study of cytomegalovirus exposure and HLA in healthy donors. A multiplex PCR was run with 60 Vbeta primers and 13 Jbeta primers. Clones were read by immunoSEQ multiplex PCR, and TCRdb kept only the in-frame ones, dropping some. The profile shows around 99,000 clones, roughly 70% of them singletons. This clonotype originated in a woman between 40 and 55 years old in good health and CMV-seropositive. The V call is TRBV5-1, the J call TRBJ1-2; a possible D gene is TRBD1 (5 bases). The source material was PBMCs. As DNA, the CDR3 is TGCGCCAGCAGCCCCTATCAGGGAGGCTATGGCTACACCTTC. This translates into CASSPYQGGYGYTF.